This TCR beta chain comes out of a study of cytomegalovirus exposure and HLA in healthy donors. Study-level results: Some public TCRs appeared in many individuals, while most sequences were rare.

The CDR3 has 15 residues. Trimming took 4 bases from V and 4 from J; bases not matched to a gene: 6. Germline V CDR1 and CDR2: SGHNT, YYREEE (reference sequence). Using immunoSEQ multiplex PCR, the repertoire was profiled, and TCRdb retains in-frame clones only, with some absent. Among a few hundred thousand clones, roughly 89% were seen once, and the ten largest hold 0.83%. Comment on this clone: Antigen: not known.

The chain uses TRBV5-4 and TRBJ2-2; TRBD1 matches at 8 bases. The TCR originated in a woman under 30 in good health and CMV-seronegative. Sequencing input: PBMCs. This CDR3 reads CASSGQGIGTGELFF. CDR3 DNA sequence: TGTGCCAGCAGCGGACAGGGAATCGGCACCGGGGAGCTGTTTTTT.